The present T cell receptor (beta chain) was sequenced within a study of blood T cell repertoires in COVID-19. Study details: The study drew acute and convalescent COVID-19 samples from the United States, Italy and Spain. T cells, B-cell-depleted T cells, or PBMCs supplied cDNA or gDNA.

In the source study's methods: Nucleated cell number was recorded as an estimate derived from reference gene primer amplification. The repertoire was sequenced with immunoSEQ multiplex PCR; TCRdb's copy has only in-frame clones and lacks some. D and trimming come from the DNA, and the V and J calls and clone size come from that table. The top ten hold more than 5% of the sample, which has roughly 120,000 clones, 85% to 90% seen once. Germline-derived CDR1 and CDR2 are SGHTA and FQGNSA. CDR3 length equals 16 residues. Trimming at V came to 0 bases and at J to 6 bases, leaving 6 bases not matched to a gene.

The clonotype comes from a woman aged 55 to 70 with COVID-19, enrolled during active disease. The sequencing input was peripheral blood. This sequence joins TRBV7-2 and TRBJ2-1; TRBD2 matches at 9 bases. CDR3 loop: CASSLAGGGAGNEQFF. The CDR3 region has the DNA TGTGCCAGCAGCTTAGCGGGCGGGGGGGCCGGCAATGAGCAGTTCTTC. Variable domain in full (rest from reference TRBV7-2 and TRBJ2-1): GAGVSQSPSNKVTEKGKDVELRCDPISGHTALYWYRQSLGQGLEFLIYFQGNSAPDKSGLPSDRFSAERTGGSVSTLTIQRTQQEDSAVYLCASSLAGGGAGNEQFFGPGTRLTVL.